This T cell receptor (beta chain) was recovered during a study of OX40 agonist ivuxolimab in advanced cancers. The overall study: Mean age around 60 years, range about 20 to 79; approximately 83% male. People who had prior anti-PD-1, anti-PD-L1 or anti-CTLA-4 therapy could take part, and around 39% had some.

This clone was recorded once. Sequencing used immunoSEQ multiplex PCR; TCRdb keeps in-frame clones, though not all of them. The data show some 20,000 clones, with approximately 88% seen just once and 36% held by the top ten. Germline lookup yields CDR1 MNHEY and CDR2 SMNVEV (reference sequence). Trimming shortened V by 3 bases and J by 0 bases, and 10 bases separated the two germline ends. This CDR3 has 15 amino acids. This TCR was recovered from an adult with an advanced solid tumor such as melanoma, head and neck, liver or kidney cancer. Source: CD4+ or CD8+ T cells sorted from blood, taken in a trial of the OX40 agonist ivuxolimab. The chain uses TRBV27 and TRBJ2-3; D remains ambiguous. The CDR3 sequence: CASSLVAVSTDTQYF. The CDR3 DNA reads TGTGCCAGCAGTTTGGTAGCAGTAAGCACAGATACGCAGTATTTT.